This T cell receptor beta chain derives from a study of T-cell reconstitution after alpha-beta-depleted transplantation in children. This clonotype was detected a few times. TCRbeta library construction was performed incorporating unique molecular identifiers. TCRdb recomputed calls from the PCR reads with MiXCR, one row per CDR3 protein. This sample has 450,000 to 600,000 distinct CDR3 sequences, with roughly 18% found just once. This CDR3 region has 15 residues. Germline V CDR1 and CDR2: SGHRS, YFSETQ. V lost 1 base and J lost 2, with 12 bases in between. This specimen consisted of PBMCs from the stem cell graft donor, obtained from the stem cell graft. This sequence originates from a human donor who donated a stem cell graft to a child with acute lymphoblastic leukemia. This rearrangement joins TRBV5-1 to TRBJ2-5; tentative D call: TRBD2 (5 bases). CDR3: CASSLTGLPQETQYF. DNA for the CDR3: TGCGCCAGCAGCTTGACGGGGTTGCCTCAAGAGACCCAGTACTTC.